One and the same sample provided the 19 T cell receptor beta chains below, sequenced in a study of Ad26.COV2.S vaccination and SARS-CoV-2 variants (dated by TCRdb to the early 2020s). Library prep was done by the immunoSEQ multiplex PCR assay. TCRdb retrieved this table from immuneACCESS and kept in-frame rearrangements only. Not all clones are present; in checked studies, unresolved V genes account for under half, and no reason is known for the remainder. Within this sample are around 300,000 clones, with 75% to 90% of them counted one time only. Around 5.5% of the sample comes from the top ten. The treatment or condition label for this specimen denotes: around 19 received Ad26.COV2.S at low or high dose, single or two shots; 5 received placebo; per-sample allocation not given. For vaccine and placebo recipients, the sequenced repertoires came from samples collected on day 63 after the first injection.

The sample in question was peripheral blood, obtained in a trial of Ad26.COV2.S vaccine versus placebo. These receptors originate from a person between 18 and 60 years old who received the Ad26.COV2.S COVID-19 vaccine or a placebo.

This clone was seen repeatedly, ten times or more. This chain links TRBV11-2 with TRBJ1-1; D may be TRBD1 (5 bases). Deletions cut 3 bases from V and 5 bases from J, with 13 bases between. In germline, CDR1 is SGHAT, CDR2 FQNNGV. The CDR3 is made up of 14 amino acids. This CDR3 is CASSFPATATEAFF. The CDR3, as DNA: TGTGCCAGCAGCTTCCCCGCGACAGCGACTGAAGCTTTCTTT.

This rearrangement joins TRBV28 to TRBJ2-4; the match to TRBD1 covers 7 bases. V was pared by 5 bases and J by 1 base, with 23 bases of the junction left unmatched. This CDR3 comprises 21 residues. CDR1 and CDR2 from the germline V gene are MDHEN and SYDVKM. CDR3 sequence reads: CASSPYPRQGDKVRAKNIQYF. The CDR3 region has the DNA TGTGCCAGCAGTCCGTACCCCCGACAGGGAGATAAAGTGAGGGCCAAAAACATTCAGTACTTC.

The chain joins TRBV3-1 (or the pseudogene TRBV3-2) to TRBJ1-6, with D possibly TRBD1 on 5 matching bases. CDR3 length: 17 residues. Germline V gene data show CDR1 as LGHDT and CDR2 as YNNKEL (reference sequence). V lost 0 bases and J 3 bases, leaving 12 bases between the germline ends. The CDR3 sequence is CASSQEGGEGYNSPLHF. CDR3 bases: TGTGCCAGCAGCCAAGAGGGGGGGGAAGGCTATAATTCACCCCTCCACTTT.

The genes are TRBV5-6 and TRBJ1-1, with D uncertain. Trimming removed 5 bases at V and 0 bases at J, with 14 bases between. The CDR3 spans 15 residues. CDR1 and CDR2 (germline): SGHDT, YYEEEE. The DNA of the CDR3 is TGTGCCAGCAGGTTCGAGCGGGATATGAACACTGAAGCTTTCTTT. It encodes CASRFERDMNTEAFF.

The V and J genes are TRBV5-1 and TRBJ2-3; the D gene is possibly TRBD2 (6 bases). Germline values: CDR1 SGHRS, CDR2 YFSETQ. Trimming took 0 bases from V and 1 from J, leaving 12 bases between them. This CDR3 is 16 amino acids long. The CDR3 DNA follows: TGCGCCAGCAGCTTGGCATCGTCTAGCGGCACAGATACGCAGTATTTT. Amino acid sequence: CASSLASSSGTDTQYF.

V and J are TRBV4-3 and TRBJ2-7; either TRBD1 or TRBD2 may fit D (7 bases each). This CDR3 region has 15 residues. The V end lost 4 bases, the J end lost 3 bases, and 16 bases lay between the germline ends. Germline CDR1 reads LGHNA; CDR2 reads YSLEER. The CDR3 coding sequence is TGCGCCAGCAGCCCTCAGGGGGGGGGCCGCTACGAGCAGTACTTC. It translates to CASSPQGGGRYEQYF.

The chain carries TRBV6-5 and TRBJ1-2; TRBD1 aligns across 8 bases. CDR3 length: 15 residues. Germline V gene sequence: CDR1 MNHEY, CDR2 SVGAGI. With 7 bases clipped from V and 4 bases from J, the junction kept 11 bases outside the gene matches. The CDR3 sequence is CASIIDRGFLYGYTF. The CDR3 bases are TGTGCCAGCATCATTGACAGGGGATTTCTCTATGGCTACACCTTC.

The chain joins TRBV7-2 to TRBJ2-5, with 8 bases matching TRBD1. The J segment lost 1 base and the V segment lost 5 bases, leaving 6 bases of the junction unmatched. The CDR3 has 15 amino acids. Germline-derived CDR1 and CDR2 are SGHTA and FQGNSA. DNA for the CDR3: TGTGCCAGCAGCCTTGGAGGGACAGGCCAAGAGACCCAGTACTTC. Residues: CASSLGGTGQETQYF. Together with reference TRBV7-2 and TRBJ2-5, the CDR3 gives the full variable domain: GAGVSQSPSNKVTEKGKDVELRCDPISGHTALYWYRQSLGQGLEFLIYFQGNSAPDKSGLPSDRFSAERTGGSVSTLTIQRTQQEDSAVYLCASSLGGTGQETQYFGPGTRLLVL.

This rearrangement joins TRBV7-9 to TRBJ1-1; possible D gene TRBD1, 5 bases. The germline V and J ends were trimmed by 1 base and 3 bases, with 6 bases remaining between them. This CDR3 is built from 13 residues. CDR1 SEHNR and CDR2 FQNEAQ come from the germline V gene (reference sequence). This CDR3 is CASSLGGHTEAFF. The CDR3 DNA reads as TGTGCCAGCAGCTTAGGGGGCCACACTGAAGCTTTCTTT.

The chain has TRBV9 and TRBJ2-2; TRBD2 agrees at 10 bases. CDR1 and CDR2 from the germline V gene are SGDLS and YYNGEE. This CDR3 is built from 16 residues. V trimming: 4 bases; J trimming: 7 bases; junction bases outside the gene matches: 10. This chain's CDR3 is CASSSRTSGGGGELFF. CDR3 bases: TGTGCCAGCAGCTCCCGGACTAGCGGAGGGGGCGGGGAGCTGTTTTTT.

The chain joins TRBV18 to TRBJ2-3; 10 bases are a match to TRBD2. Looked up from germline, CDR1 is KGHSH and CDR2 is LQKENI. The CDR3 spans 16 residues. With V trimmed by 0 bases and J by 5 bases, 5 bases remained unmatched. For the CDR3, the DNA is TGTGCCAGCTCACCACCGAGCGGGGGGGCCGTAGATACGCAGTATTTT. This gives the protein CASSPPSGGAVDTQYF.

V is TRBV6-1 and J is TRBJ2-1; 9 nucleotides align to TRBD1. The length of the CDR3 is 15 residues. The germline V gene has CDR1 MNHNS and CDR2 SASEGT. V was clipped by 3 bases and J by 7 bases; unmatched bases: 7. The CDR3 DNA follows: TGTGCCAGCAGTGATACCGGGACAGGGAGGAATGAGCAGTTCTTC. Residues: CASSDTGTGRNEQFF.

The genes are TRBV20-1 and TRBJ1-6; TRBD1 is a possible D gene (5 bases). The CDR3 has 15 amino acids. V was shortened by 3 bases and J by 6 bases, with 15 bases between the two germline ends. The germline CDR1 and CDR2 sequences are DFQATT and SNEGSKA (reference sequence). CDR3 sequence: CSASSLVGVNSPLHF. CDR3 bases: TGCAGTGCTAGTTCCTTGGTAGGGGTTAATTCACCCCTCCACTTT.

This chain links TRBV7-8 with TRBJ2-2; TRBD1 might be the D (6 bases). Germline CDR1 SGHVS, CDR2 FQNEAQ. The length of the CDR3 is 15 residues. The germline V and J ends were trimmed by 3 bases and 3 bases, with 11 bases remaining between them. The CDR3 DNA sequence: TGTGCCAGCAGCTTGATACAGGGACACACCGGGGAGCTGTTTTTT. Encoded protein: CASSLIQGHTGELFF.

The chain recombines TRBV25-1 with TRBJ1-5, with a tentative D call TRBD1 (5 bases). V lost 8 bases and J lost 3, with 14 bases in between. CDR3 length: 14 residues. CDR1 and CDR2 (germline): MGHDK, SYGVNS. CDR3 sequence reads: CASQGFADNQPQHF. The CDR3 DNA reads as TGTGCCAGCCAGGGTTTCGCTGACAATCAGCCCCAGCATTTT.

The rearrangement uses TRBV4-3 and TRBJ1-2; possibly TRBD1 for D (6 bases). Germline V gene sequence: CDR1 LGHNA, CDR2 YSLEER. V was cut by 0 bases and J by 7 bases, with 9 bases left in between. This CDR3 spans 13 amino acids. In DNA form, the CDR3 reads TGCGCCAGCAGCCAAGAACAGGGCGGTGGCTACACCTTC. It translates to CASSQEQGGGYTF.

This clone was seen only once. The gene calls are TRBV19 and TRBJ1-3, with D hard to call. Germline V gene lookup returns CDR1 LNHDA and CDR2 SQIVND (reference sequence). The CDR3 loop spans 15 amino acids. V was trimmed by 5 bases and J by 0 bases, leaving 11 bases between them. For the CDR3, the DNA is TGTGCCAGTAGTGTCGGGTCGTCCTCTGGAAACACCATATATTTT. Amino acids: CASSVGSSSGNTIYF.

This clone was found once. This chain connects TRBV24-1 to TRBJ2-1, with 8 bases fitting TRBD2. The CDR3 has 18 amino acids. Germline CDR1 KGHDR, CDR2 SFDVKD. J was trimmed by 4 bases and V by 5 bases; bases with no gene match: 15. The CDR3: CATSGHPLAGPTYNEQFF. Written as DNA, the CDR3 is TGTGCCACCAGTGGTCACCCTTTAGCGGGACCGACATACAATGAGCAGTTCTTC.

This chain joins TRBV12-1 and TRBJ2-1; the table's D call, TRBD2, was not checked against the DNA. TRBV12-1 is deemed a pseudogene. The CDR3 loop spans 15 amino acids. CDR3 loop: CARPASGDSFNEQFF. The CDR3 bases are TGTGCCAGACCTGCCTCCGGGGACTCGTTCAATGAGCAGTTCTTC.